The 8 T cell receptor beta chains given below trace back to one sample, sequenced in a study of post-analysis software for immune sequencing data. Study conclusions and caveats: Comparison of patients with controls showed five TRBV segments more frequent in patients, TRBV5-6, TRBV5-1 and TRBV20-1 among them.

These receptors lack a known antigen. Unique molecular identifiers had been added to the TCR beta cDNA libraries. TCRdb fed the PCR reads into MiXCR, producing one record per CDR3 protein. Among approximately 690,000 distinct CDR3 sequences listed, approximately 59% were seen once. Sequenced sample: blood. The origin of the receptors is a girl aged 2 to 9 with multiple sclerosis.

The chain recombines TRBV6-6 with TRBJ2-3, with D unresolved. The CDR3 runs 13 residues. The V end was cut by 7 bases, the J end by 2 bases, with 10 bases between. In germline, CDR1 is MNHNY, CDR2 SVGAGI (reference sequence). Here the CDR3 reads CASTEDTTDTQYF. CDR3 bases: TGTGCCAGCACCGAAGACACCACAGATACGCAGTATTTT.

V and J are TRBV29-1 and TRBJ2-1; D is perhaps TRBD1 (6 bases). Germline loops: CDR1 SQVTM, CDR2 ANQGSEA. The length of the CDR3 is 16 residues. Trimming removed 0 bases at V and 7 bases at J, with 19 bases between. The CDR3 DNA follows: TGCAGCGTTGAAGAGTATGGGGGCCATCCACCTAATGAGCAGTTCTTC. This sequence encodes CSVEEYGGHPPNEQFF.

A word on this clonotype: The junction does not match germline at one end; this may be a read error. The rearrangement links TRBV4-1 to TRBJ2-1, with TRBD2 matching over 7 bases. This CDR3 has 16 amino acids. From germline, CDR1 is MGHRA and CDR2 YSYEKL. The CDR3 sequence is CASSQASGPLYNEQFF. The CDR3 DNA follows: TGCGCCAGCAGTCAAGCTAGCGGTCCTTTATACAATGAGCAGTTCTTC.

This clonotype came up once. The chain employs TRBV5-1 and TRBJ2-2; TRBD2 matches at 9 bases. J lost 1 base, V lost 3 bases, and 10 bases had no gene match. The CDR3 is 18 residues long. The V gene's germline CDR1 is SGHRS and CDR2 YFSETQ. CDR3 loop: CASSSSLTTSGNTGELFF. In nucleotides, the CDR3 is TGCGCCAGCAGCTCGAGCTTAACGACTAGCGGGAACACCGGGGAGCTGTTTTTT.

The chain couples TRBV20-1 to TRBJ1-1, with D perhaps matching TRBD1 (6 bases). The CDR3 runs to 11 residues. CDR1 is DFQATT, CDR2 SNEGSKA, per germline (reference sequence). Trimming removed 6 bases at V and 7 bases at J, with 12 bases between. CDR3 loop: CSATGGLEAFF. For the CDR3, the DNA is TGCAGTGCAACGGGGGGGCTTGAAGCTTTCTTT.

The chain recombines TRBV20-1 with TRBJ2-1; D may be TRBD2 (5 bases). Germline CDR1 reads DFQATT; CDR2 reads SNEGSKA (reference sequence). Trimming shortened V by 0 bases and J by 4 bases, and 7 bases separated the two germline ends. The CDR3 has 13 amino acids. The DNA of the CDR3 is TGCAGTGCTAGAGAGAGAGGGTACAATGAGCAGTTCTTC. Residues: CSARERGYNEQFF.

The chain joins TRBV12-3 or TRBV12-4 to TRBJ1-2; 7 bases align to TRBD1. Unmatched junction bases numbered 11, after V lost 6 bases and J lost 7 bases. The CDR3 extends over 14 amino acids. CDR3 sequence: CASSRFLQGGGYTF. For the CDR3, the DNA is TGTGCCAGCAGCCGCTTCCTCCAGGGGGGTGGCTACACCTTC.

The chain recombines TRBV7-2 with TRBJ2-2, with D perhaps TRBD1 or TRBD2 (6 bases each). Germline V gene sequence: CDR1 SGHTA, CDR2 FQGNSA. The germline V and J ends were trimmed by 5 bases and 2 bases, with 15 bases remaining between them. The CDR3 is 16 residues long. CDR3 DNA sequence: TGTGCCAGCAGCCACCTATGGGGGGCCAACACCGGGGAGCTGTTTTTT. Translating it yields CASSHLWGANTGELFF.